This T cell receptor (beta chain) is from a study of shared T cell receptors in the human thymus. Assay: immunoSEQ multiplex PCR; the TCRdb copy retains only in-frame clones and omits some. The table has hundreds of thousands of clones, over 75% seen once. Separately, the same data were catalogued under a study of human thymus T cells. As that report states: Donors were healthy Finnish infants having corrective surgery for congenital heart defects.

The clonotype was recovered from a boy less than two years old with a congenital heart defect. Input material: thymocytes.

The CDR3 DNA follows: TGTGCCATCAGAGAGGGGGGACTAGCGGGAGGCAGTCCCTACAATGAGCAGTTCTTC. Translated: CAIREGGLAGGSPYNEQFF. The chain has TRBV10-3 and TRBJ2-1; 15 bases align to TRBD2. The CDR3 has 19 amino acids. V lost 6 bases and J lost 2; bases outside the gene matches: 11. Germline assignment: CDR1 ENHRY and CDR2 SYGVKD.